This entry concerns a single TCR beta chain. The data stem from a study of blood T cell repertoires in COVID-19. Study-level background: Spain, Italy and the United States supplied samples that represented acute and convalescent COVID-19. Sample material is recorded as cDNA or gDNA derived from T cells, B-cell-depleted T cells, or PBMCs.

TCRdb keeps only in-frame clones here, not all; method: immunoSEQ multiplex PCR. The table records fewer than 120,000 clones, over 65% of them present only once. CDR1 SGHRS and CDR2 YFSETQ come from the germline V gene. The ends lost 4 bases at V and 3 bases at J; junction bases unmatched: 8. The CDR3 contains 15 residues. The chain carries TRBV5-1 and TRBJ2-3, with TRBD1 matching 7 bases. The TCR was taken from a woman over 75 with acute or convalescent COVID-19. The material sequenced was peripheral blood. The CDR3 region has the DNA TGCGCCAGCAGCCCGACAGGGAGTGGAACAGATACGCAGTATTTT. Its protein is CASSPTGSGTDTQYF.